The 32 T cell receptor beta chains given below trace back to one sample, sequenced in a study of CD8 T cells in ankylosing spondylitis. Broader study findings: Several highly homologous variants formed a TCR beta motif that appeared characteristic of ankylosing spondylitis blood.

Their antigens remain unidentified. One entry per CDR3 protein, called by TCRdb with MiXCR from the 5' RACE reads. The data show around 770,000 distinct CDR3 sequences, with about an eighth seen just once and about 0.49% held by the top ten. The sequenced sample was blood, either unsorted or a sorted T cell fraction (not recorded which). The receptors stem from a male donor with ankylosing spondylitis.

There are many counts of this clonotype. The chain couples TRBV29-1 to TRBJ2-5; D uncertain. The CDR3 consists of 13 residues. The V gene's germline CDR1 is SQVTM and CDR2 ANQGSEA. The V end lost 4 bases, the J end lost 2 bases, and 11 bases lay between the germline ends. The CDR3 nucleotides are TGCAGCGTTGGATGGCCTGGACAAGAGACCCAGTACTTC. Its protein product is CSVGWPGQETQYF.

This clonotype was counted a single time. The gene calls are TRBV7-2 and TRBJ2-7, with TRBD1 matching 9 bases. The germline CDR1 and CDR2 sequences are SGHTA and FQGNSA. CDR3 size: 15 residues. The trim removed 5 bases at V and 2 bases at J, leaving 7 bases unmatched. CDR3 loop: CASSRDRARPYEQYF. The CDR3 DNA sequence: TGTGCCAGCAGCCGGGACAGGGCTCGGCCCTACGAGCAGTACTTC. The full variable domain, in which reference TRBV7-2 and TRBJ2-7 provide the parts outside the CDR3, is GAGVSQSPSNKVTEKGKDVELRCDPISGHTALYWYRQSLGQGLEFLIYFQGNSAPDKSGLPSDRFSAERTGGSVSTLTIQRTQQEDSAVYLCASSRDRARPYEQYFGPGTRLTVT.

This clonotype appeared many times. V gene TRBV7-8 combines with J gene TRBJ2-3; 9 bases agree with TRBD1. This CDR3 region has 16 residues. Germline lookup yields CDR1 SGHVS and CDR2 FQNEAQ. Trimming at V came to 1 base and at J to 6 bases, leaving 8 bases not matched to a gene. The CDR3 here is CASSLGGTGRRDTQYF. CDR3 bases: TGTGCCAGCAGCTTAGGGGGGACAGGGCGGAGGGATACGCAGTATTTT.

This clonotype occurred a few times. The genes are TRBV19 and TRBJ1-5, with TRBD1 matching over 9 bases. Germline values: CDR1 LNHDA, CDR2 SQIVND (reference sequence). CDR3 length equals 15 residues. V trimming: 8 bases; J trimming: 4 bases; junction bases outside the gene matches: 9. Here the CDR3 DNA reads TGTGCCAGTGCAAGGGACAGGGTCTTGAATCAGCCCCAGCATTTT. It codes for CASARDRVLNQPQHF.

The chain is built from TRBV5-1 and TRBJ1-2, with a weak D call TRBD1 (6 bases). V was shortened by 4 bases and J by 3 bases, with 19 bases between the two germline ends. The CDR3 is made up of 16 amino acids. Germline V gene sequence: CDR1 SGHRS, CDR2 YFSETQ. CDR3 in amino acids: CASSLGRGDFDYGYTF. In DNA form, the CDR3 reads TGCGCCAGCAGCCTCGGGAGGGGGGACTTTGACTATGGCTACACCTTC.

This chain joins TRBV4-2 and TRBJ2-3; 10 positions agree with TRBD2. The CDR3 length is 16 residues. Germline-derived CDR1 and CDR2 are LGHNA and YNFKEQ. Trimming at V came to 4 bases and at J to 7 bases, leaving 11 bases not matched to a gene. Here the CDR3 DNA reads TGTGCCAGCAGCCCAAGGGGAGCGGGGGGGCCGAATACGCAGTATTTT. Translated: CASSPRGAGGPNTQYF.

This clonotype came up many times. J is TRBJ2-1 and V is TRBV7-2; the D is unclear. This CDR3 contains 13 residues. CDR1 is SGHTA and CDR2 is FQGNSA in the germline V gene. Trimming took 3 bases from V and 9 from J, leaving 12 bases between them. The CDR3 region is CASSFLSPSEQFF. The CDR3 nucleotides read TGTGCCAGCAGCTTTTTGAGCCCGAGTGAGCAGTTCTTC.

This clonotype appeared a few times. This rearrangement joins TRBV5-6 to TRBJ1-2; D is undetermined. The V and J ends lost 4 bases and 5 bases respectively, with 18 bases between them. CDR1 and CDR2 from the germline V gene are SGHDT and YYEEEE. The CDR3 is 15 amino acids. Here the CDR3 DNA reads TGTGCCAGCAGCAAAACACGTCCGGACCCATATGGCTACACCTTC. Protein: CASSKTRPDPYGYTF. The full variable domain, in which reference TRBV5-6 and TRBJ1-2 provide the parts outside the CDR3, is DAGVTQSPTHLIKTRGQQVTLRCSPKSGHDTVSWYQQALGQGPQFIFQYYEEEERQRGNFPDRFSGHQFPNYSSELNVNALLLGDSALYLCASSKTRPDPYGYTFGSGTRLTVV.

The chain's CDR3 is CASSLPSTRFQETQYF. CDR3 in DNA: TGTGCCAGCAGCTTGCCCTCGACTAGATTCCAAGAGACCCAGTACTTC. V and J are TRBV7-9 and TRBJ2-5; tentatively, D is TRBD2 (6 bases). CDR1 and CDR2 (germline): SEHNR, FQNEAQ (reference sequence). The CDR3 runs to 16 residues. V lost 3 bases, J lost 1 base, and 15 bases lay in between.

A few counts support this clonotype. The rearrangement uses TRBV15 and TRBJ2-3; 9 bases map to TRBD2. V lost 1 base to trimming and J lost 1 base; unmatched junction nucleotides: 3. CDR1 is LNHNV and CDR2 is YYDKDF in the germline V gene (reference sequence). The CDR3 is made up of 16 amino acids. The CDR3 DNA is TGTGCCACCAGCAGAGCAAAGCGGGGGGGCACAGATACGCAGTATTTT. It encodes CATSRAKRGGTDTQYF.

There are many counts of this clonotype. This chain joins TRBV6-1 and TRBJ2-5; possibly TRBD2 for D (6 bases). Germline CDR1 is MNHNS and CDR2 is SASEGT. The CDR3 is 14 amino acids. V was pared by 4 bases and J by 5 bases, with 14 bases between. The CDR3: CASSARHRGETQYF. The DNA for the CDR3 is TGTGCCAGCAGTGCCCGACATCGGGGGGAGACCCAGTACTTC.

This clonotype has ten or more counts. The chain links TRBV4-3 to TRBJ1-1; D unclear. There are 14 residues in the CDR3. Trimming took 1 base from V and 6 from J, leaving 12 bases between them. CDR1 is LGHNA, CDR2 YSLEER, per germline. The CDR3 protein is CASSQVSGGAEAFF. CDR3 DNA sequence: TGCGCCAGCAGCCAAGTTTCGGGTGGCGCTGAAGCTTTCTTT.

The V and J genes are TRBV5-1 and TRBJ2-7; D is undetermined. CDR1 and CDR2 from the germline V gene are SGHRS and YFSETQ. V was clipped by 2 bases and J by 3 bases, with 15 bases between them. The CDR3 contains 15 residues. The CDR3: CASSLGYGIYYEQYF. The CDR3 region has the DNA TGCGCCAGCAGCTTAGGGTATGGCATATACTACGAGCAGTACTTC.

The rearrangement joins TRBV4-3 to TRBJ2-5; a possible D gene is TRBD1 (7 bases). V was clipped by 0 bases and J by 1 base, with 18 bases between them. CDR1 LGHNA and CDR2 YSLEER come from the germline V gene. The CDR3 contains 18 residues. The CDR3 sequence is CASSQEWGSRGVQETQYF. CDR3 DNA sequence: TGCGCCAGCAGCCAAGAGTGGGGTAGCAGGGGGGTCCAAGAGACCCAGTACTTC.

The chain joins TRBV7-2 to TRBJ2-1; D gene unclear. Germline V gene sequence: CDR1 SGHTA, CDR2 FQGNSA. The CDR3 has 13 amino acids. Trimming stripped 1 base from V and 7 bases from J, with 8 bases between. The CDR3 DNA reads as TGTGCCAGCAGCTTAGGGGCAGCTAATGAGCAGTTCTTC. It translates to CASSLGAANEQFF.

This clonotype has more than one count but fewer than ten. The rearrangement joins TRBV11-2 to TRBJ2-1; TRBD2 matches at 8 bases. Germline lookup yields CDR1 SGHAT and CDR2 FQNNGV. J gave up 7 bases and V 3 bases, and 11 bases lay outside the gene matches. There are 16 residues in the CDR3. The CDR3 reads CASSLRSGLGLNEQFF. CDR3 nucleotide sequence: TGTGCCAGCAGCTTGAGGTCGGGACTAGGTTTGAATGAGCAGTTCTTC.

This clonotype occurred a few times. This chain connects TRBV7-2 to TRBJ2-7; the match to TRBD2 covers 7 bases. Trimming at V came to 4 bases and at J to 2 bases, leaving 5 bases not matched to a gene. Germline lookup yields CDR1 SGHTA and CDR2 FQGNSA. The CDR3 sequence is 14 residues long. Here the CDR3 reads CASSSRGEAYEQYF. DNA of the CDR3: TGTGCCAGCAGCTCCCGGGGGGAGGCCTACGAGCAGTACTTC.

The table lists this clonotype with many counts. The rearrangement links TRBV29-1 to TRBJ1-1, with unresolved D. CDR3 length: 12 residues. Trimming took 5 bases from V and 2 from J, leaving 9 bases between them. Per the germline V gene, CDR1 is SQVTM and CDR2 is ANQGSEA. The CDR3 protein is CSVREINTEAFF. The CDR3 DNA reads TGCAGCGTTAGGGAAATCAACACTGAAGCTTTCTTT.

This clonotype has ten or more counts. The chain employs TRBV29-1 and TRBJ2-7, with TRBD1 identical over 7 bases. The CDR3 spans 14 residues. V lost 4 bases and J lost 2; bases outside the gene matches: 8. The germline gives CDR1 SQVTM, CDR2 ANQGSEA. CDR3 loop: CSVVRQGRTYEQYF. CDR3 in DNA: TGCAGCGTTGTAAGACAGGGTAGAACCTACGAGCAGTACTTC.

This rearrangement joins TRBV9 to TRBJ1-6; no clear D. V was shortened by 0 bases and J by 0 bases, with 7 bases between the two germline ends. The CDR3 spans 16 residues. The germline V gene has CDR1 SGDLS and CDR2 YYNGEE. The CDR3 nucleotides read TGTGCCAGCAGCGTAGGATCGAGCTCCTATAATTCACCCCTCCACTTT. Its translation is CASSVGSSSYNSPLHF.

The rearrangement links TRBV7-8 to TRBJ2-1; 7 bases are shared with TRBD2. With 5 bases clipped from V and 13 bases from J, the junction kept 14 bases outside the gene matches. Germline lookup yields CDR1 SGHVS and CDR2 FQNEAQ. The CDR3 has 14 residues. The CDR3 coding sequence is TGTGCCAGCAGCACCTCCGGGACTATTTCTCCACAGTTCTTC. Amino acids: CASSTSGTISPQFF.

The rearrangement links TRBV11-2 to TRBJ2-1, with D maybe TRBD2 (5 bases). This CDR3 has 14 amino acids. Germline V gene lookup returns CDR1 SGHAT and CDR2 FQNNGV. Trimming pared 1 base from V and 3 bases from J, leaving 7 bases between. The CDR3 is CASSLAADYNEQFF. The DNA for the CDR3 is TGTGCCAGCAGCTTAGCAGCGGACTACAATGAGCAGTTCTTC. The variable domain in full, completed from reference TRBV11-2 and TRBJ2-1, reads EAGVAQSPRYKIIEKRQSVAFWCNPISGHATLYWYQQILGQGPKLLIQFQNNGVVDDSQLPKDRFSAERLKGVDSTLKIQPAKLEDSAVYLCASSLAADYNEQFFGPGTRLTVL.

This clonotype was found a few times. The V and J genes are TRBV19 and TRBJ1-2, with D unresolved. Trimming stripped 2 bases from V and 2 bases from J, with 6 bases between. This CDR3 has 13 residues. CDR1 is LNHDA, CDR2 SQIVND, per germline (reference sequence). CDR3 loop: CASSITVNYGYTF. CDR3 bases: TGTGCCAGTAGTATAACAGTGAACTATGGCTACACCTTC.

The genes are TRBV29-1 and TRBJ2-7, with D possibly matching TRBD1 (5 bases). The V gene lost 6 bases and the J gene lost 4 bases, with 13 bases spanning the gap. This CDR3 region has 12 residues. Germline V gene sequence: CDR1 SQVTM, CDR2 ANQGSEA. DNA for the CDR3: TGCAGCGTGAGCCGTGGGGCTTACGAGCAGTACTTC. This translates into CSVSRGAYEQYF.

This clonotype occurred a few times. The chain joins TRBV5-1 to TRBJ1-1, with D maybe TRBD1 (5 bases). V dropped 3 bases and J dropped 6 bases, with 18 bases sitting between them. The germline V gene encodes CDR1 SGHRS and CDR2 YFSETQ. The CDR3 length is 15 residues. The CDR3 loop reads CASSSQGTAGSEAFF. CDR3 DNA sequence: TGCGCCAGCAGCTCCCAGGGTACCGCAGGCTCTGAAGCTTTCTTT.

This clonotype was observed many times. The V and J genes are TRBV5-1 and TRBJ2-7, with a possible D match to TRBD1 (6 bases). The CDR3 length is 15 residues. CDR1 SGHRS and CDR2 YFSETQ come from the germline V gene. With 2 bases removed from V and 5 bases from J, the gap between germline ends came to 17 bases. The CDR3: CASSLRGNREDEQYF. The DNA of the CDR3 is TGCGCCAGCAGCTTAAGGGGGAACAGAGAGGACGAGCAGTACTTC.

This clonotype was seen ten or more times. V is TRBV20-1 and J is TRBJ2-1, with 9 bases fitting TRBD1. The germline CDR1 and CDR2 sequences are DFQATT and SNEGSKA (reference sequence). Trimming took 5 bases from V and 4 from J; bases not matched to a gene: 15. This CDR3 contains 17 residues. The CDR3 DNA is TGCAGTGCTGTTAAACCTGGTAGGGGACAGGGATACAATGAGCAGTTCTTC. It codes for CSAVKPGRGQGYNEQFF.

This clonotype was counted only a few times. The chain recombines TRBV20-1 with TRBJ2-3, with TRBD2 identical over 8 bases. The CDR3 loop spans 13 amino acids. V shed 7 bases and J 2 bases; nucleotides not matched to a gene: 5. Looked up from germline, CDR1 is DFQATT and CDR2 is SNEGSKA (reference sequence). CDR3 nucleotide sequence: TGCAGTGGGGTTAGCGGGAACACAGATACGCAGTATTTT. It translates to CSGVSGNTDTQYF.

This chain links TRBV7-2 with TRBJ2-5, with 7 bases aligning to TRBD1. The CDR3 has 15 amino acids. Germline values: CDR1 SGHTA, CDR2 FQGNSA. V trimming: 5 bases; J trimming: 9 bases; junction bases outside the gene matches: 15. CDR3 in DNA: TGTGCCAGCAGCCCCGACAGGGCGCGACCCATGGCCCAGTACTTC. This translates into CASSPDRARPMAQYF.

The chain is built from TRBV6-1 and TRBJ2-7, with a weak D call TRBD2 (6 bases). The V gene lost 8 bases and the J gene lost 4 bases, with 15 bases spanning the gap. The V gene's germline CDR1 is MNHNS and CDR2 SASEGT. The CDR3 sequence is 13 residues long. The CDR3 loop reads CASGDGRRYEQYF. The CDR3 bases are TGTGCCAGCGGCGACGGGAGACGATACGAGCAGTACTTC.

The rearrangement links TRBV5-6 to TRBJ1-4, with a weak D call TRBD1 (6 bases). From germline, CDR1 is SGHDT and CDR2 YYEEEE. The V end was cut by 4 bases, the J end by 2 bases, with 9 bases between. The CDR3 runs to 14 residues. The CDR3 loop reads CASSVGHTNEKLFF. CDR3 DNA: TGTGCCAGCAGCGTGGGACACACTAATGAAAAACTGTTTTTT. Combining the CDR3 with reference TRBV5-6 and TRBJ1-4 gives the whole variable domain DAGVTQSPTHLIKTRGQQVTLRCSPKSGHDTVSWYQQALGQGPQFIFQYYEEEERQRGNFPDRFSGHQFPNYSSELNVNALLLGDSALYLCASSVGHTNEKLFFGSGTQLSVL.

This rearrangement joins TRBV5-1 to TRBJ1-1; D may be TRBD1 (6 bases). Trimming took off 4 bases at V and 1 base at J, with 11 bases between the two ends. Germline CDR1 is SGHRS and CDR2 is YFSETQ. This CDR3 has 14 amino acids. DNA for the CDR3: TGCGCCAGCAGCGAGGACAGTACGAACACTGAAGCTTTCTTT. This codes for CASSEDSTNTEAFF.